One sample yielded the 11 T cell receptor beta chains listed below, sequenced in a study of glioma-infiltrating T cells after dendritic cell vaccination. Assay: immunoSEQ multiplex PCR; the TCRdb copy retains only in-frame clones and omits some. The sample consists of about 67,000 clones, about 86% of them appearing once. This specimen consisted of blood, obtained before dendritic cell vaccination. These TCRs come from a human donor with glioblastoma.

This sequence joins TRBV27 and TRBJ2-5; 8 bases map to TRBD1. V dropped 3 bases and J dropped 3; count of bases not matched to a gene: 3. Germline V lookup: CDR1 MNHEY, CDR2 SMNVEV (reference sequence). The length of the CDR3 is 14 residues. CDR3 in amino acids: CASSFGQGEETQYF. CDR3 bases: TGTGCCAGCAGTTTCGGACAGGGAGAAGAGACCCAGTACTTC.

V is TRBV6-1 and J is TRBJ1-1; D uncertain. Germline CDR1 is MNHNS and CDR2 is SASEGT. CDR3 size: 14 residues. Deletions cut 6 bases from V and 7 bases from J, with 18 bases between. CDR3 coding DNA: TGTGCCAGCAGACTCTCCCAAGGAGGCATTGAAGCTTTCTTT. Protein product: CASRLSQGGIEAFF.

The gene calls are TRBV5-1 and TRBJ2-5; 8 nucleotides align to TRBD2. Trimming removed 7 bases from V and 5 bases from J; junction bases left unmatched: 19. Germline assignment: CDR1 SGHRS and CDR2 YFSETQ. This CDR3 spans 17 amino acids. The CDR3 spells CASLLAGNSGEAETQYF. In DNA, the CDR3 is TGCGCCAGCCTCCTGGCCGGGAATAGCGGGGAGGCTGAGACCCAGTACTTC.

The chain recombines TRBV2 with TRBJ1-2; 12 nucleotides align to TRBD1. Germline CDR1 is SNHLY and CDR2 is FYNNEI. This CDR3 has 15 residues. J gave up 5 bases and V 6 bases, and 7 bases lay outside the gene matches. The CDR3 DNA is TGTGCCAGCAGCAGGGACAGGGGGCATGAATATGGCTACACCTTC. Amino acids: CASSRDRGHEYGYTF.

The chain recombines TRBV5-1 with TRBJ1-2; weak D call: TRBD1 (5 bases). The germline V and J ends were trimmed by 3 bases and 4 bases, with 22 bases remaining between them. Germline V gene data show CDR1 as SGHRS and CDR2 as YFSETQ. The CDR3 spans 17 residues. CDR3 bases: TGCGCCAGCAGCTCGGGAGACGAATGGGACCTCTTCTATGGCTACACCTTC. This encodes CASSSGDEWDLFYGYTF.

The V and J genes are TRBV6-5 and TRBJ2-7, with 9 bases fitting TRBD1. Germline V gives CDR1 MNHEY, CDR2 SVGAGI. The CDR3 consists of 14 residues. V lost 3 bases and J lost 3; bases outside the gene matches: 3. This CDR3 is CASSYRTGDYEQYF. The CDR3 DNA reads TGTGCCAGCAGTTATAGGACAGGGGACTACGAGCAGTACTTC.

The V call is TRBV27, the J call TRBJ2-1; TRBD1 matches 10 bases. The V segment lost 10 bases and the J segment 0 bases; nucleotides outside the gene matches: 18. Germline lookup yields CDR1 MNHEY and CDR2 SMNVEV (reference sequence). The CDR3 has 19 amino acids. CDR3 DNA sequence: TGTGCCACCTCACGTCCGGGACAGGGGTACCAGAGCTCCTACAATGAGCAGTTCTTC. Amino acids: CATSRPGQGYQSSYNEQFF.

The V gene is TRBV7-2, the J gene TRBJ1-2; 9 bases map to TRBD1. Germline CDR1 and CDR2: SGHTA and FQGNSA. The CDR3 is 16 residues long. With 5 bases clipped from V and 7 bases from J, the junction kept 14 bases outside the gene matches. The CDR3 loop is CASSPRPGQGVSGYTF. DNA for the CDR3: TGTGCCAGCAGCCCCCGCCCGGGACAGGGAGTTAGTGGCTACACCTTC.

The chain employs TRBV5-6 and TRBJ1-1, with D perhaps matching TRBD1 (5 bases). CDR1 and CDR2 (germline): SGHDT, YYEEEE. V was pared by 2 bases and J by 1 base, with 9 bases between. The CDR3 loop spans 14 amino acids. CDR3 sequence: CASSFRDSNTEAFF. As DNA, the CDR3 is TGTGCCAGCAGCTTCCGGGACTCGAACACTGAAGCTTTCTTT.

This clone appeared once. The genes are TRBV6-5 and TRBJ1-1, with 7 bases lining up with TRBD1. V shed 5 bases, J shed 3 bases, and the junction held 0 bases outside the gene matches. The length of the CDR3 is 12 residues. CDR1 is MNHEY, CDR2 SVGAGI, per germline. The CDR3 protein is CASSTGDTEAFF. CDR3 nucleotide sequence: TGTGCCAGCAGTACAGGGGACACTGAAGCTTTCTTT.

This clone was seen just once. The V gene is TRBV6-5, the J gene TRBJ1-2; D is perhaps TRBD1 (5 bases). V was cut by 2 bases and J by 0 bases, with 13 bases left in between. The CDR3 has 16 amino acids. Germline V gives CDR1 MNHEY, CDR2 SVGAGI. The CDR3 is CASSYTIGTANYGYTF. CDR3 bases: TGTGCCAGCAGTTACACTATAGGGACTGCTAACTATGGCTACACCTTC.